This T cell receptor beta chain came from a study of blood T cell repertoires in COVID-19. Overall study context: Acute-phase and convalescent COVID-19 samples originated in the United States, Italy and Spain.

Per the original methods: Amplification with reference gene primers provided the estimates of nucleated cell counts. Method: immunoSEQ multiplex PCR; TCRdb's copy keeps in-frame clones and lacks some. That table gives V, J and clone size, and the DNA gave D and trimming. The sample holds 250,000 to 350,000 clones, approximately 91% seen once. The length of the CDR3 is 15 residues. Germline-derived CDR1 and CDR2 are MNHEY and SVGAGI. V was clipped by 7 bases and J by 8 bases; unmatched bases: 11. This chain joins TRBV6-5 and TRBJ2-1; the match to TRBD2 covers 10 bases. Sequenced input: peripheral blood. The sequence came from a woman in her 40s who had recovered from COVID-19. CDR3 bases: TGTGCCAGCAACGCCGGGACTAGCGTGTTCGATGAGCAGTTCTTC. This translates into CASNAGTSVFDEQFF.